A selection of T cell receptor beta chains follows, all from one sample in a study of blood T cell repertoires in COVID-19. The repertoire was sequenced with immunoSEQ multiplex PCR; TCRdb's copy has only in-frame clones and lacks some. The data hold 250,000 to 300,000 clones, with 80% to 95% observed a single time. The sequenced material came from peripheral blood. These receptors all stem from a woman younger than 45 with COVID-19, enrolled during active disease. The CDR3 runs from the conserved cysteine through the conserved F or W. The D gene is left open where the match is weak. The listing skips clone size in some rows; elsewhere it reads once, few, many or a size class.

len	v_gene	d_gene	abundance	j_gene	CDR3nt	CDR3aa
17	TRBV3-1/TRBV3-2	.	.	TRBJ2-6	TGTGCCAGCAGCCAAAACTCAAGGGGGTATGGGGCCAACGTCCTGACTTTC	CASSQNSRGYGANVLTF
13	TRBV29-1	TRBD1	.	TRBJ1-2	TGCAGCGTTGCCTGGGACAGGGGCTATGGCTACACCTTC	CSVAWDRGYGYTF
13	TRBV19	.	.	TRBJ2-3	TGTGCCAGTAGTATGGCTAGCACAGATACGCAGTATTTT	CASSMASTDTQYF
15	TRBV5-4	.	.	TRBJ2-7	TGTGCCAGCAGCTTGGAATACGGGGAAAGCTACGAGCAGTACTTC	CASSLEYGESYEQYF
13	TRBV2	.	.	TRBJ1-6	TGTGCCAGCACACGGGAAGGAGATTCACCCCTCCACTTT	CASTREGDSPLHF
13	TRBV7-2	.	.	TRBJ1-2	TGTGCCAGCAGCCTGGCGGGGGCGCTTGCCTACACCTTC	CASSLAGALAYTF
13	TRBV7-9	.	.	TRBJ2-5	TGTGCCAGCAGCTTAGTGGCACAAGAGACCCAGTACTTC	CASSLVAQETQYF
11	TRBV28	.	.	TRBJ2-7	TGTGCCAGCAGTTCCGGGTGGATCGTAGACTTC	CASSSGWIVDF
15	TRBV5-6	TRBD1	once	TRBJ1-2	TGTGCCAGCAGCTTGGTTGGGACAGGGACTCTTGGCTACACCTTC	CASSLVGTGTLGYTF
17	TRBV28	.	.	TRBJ2-3	TGTGCCAGCAGTTTAGAGGCTAGCGTAACTAGCACAGATACGCAGTATTTT	CASSLEASVTSTDTQYF
14	TRBV10-1	.	.	TRBJ1-5	TGCGCCAGCAGTGAGAGTCGGGGTCGTCAGCCCCAGCATTTT	CASSESRGRQPQHF
15	TRBV11-2	.	.	TRBJ2-7	TGTGCCAGCAGCCCTAGGGTACAGACAGTCTACGAGCAGTACTTC	CASSPRVQTVYEQYF
16	TRBV6-1	.	.	TRBJ1-2	TGTGCCAGCAGTGCCTCCGCCACACAGGGAGTCGGAGGCTACACCTTC	CASSASATQGVGGYTF
18	TRBV30	TRBD1	.	TRBJ1-3	TGTGCCTGGAGTTTAAAGATGCAGGGACAGAGACCTGGAAACACCATATATTTT	CAWSLKMQGQRPGNTIYF
13	TRBV15	.	.	TRBJ1-1	TGTGCCACCAGCAGTGTTAGGGGTGGGGAAGCTTTCTTT	CATSSVRGGEAFF
18	TRBV18	TRBD1	once	TRBJ1-3	TGTGCCAGCTCACCACCCGGGACAGGTCCACTTTCTGGAAACACCATATATTTT	CASSPPGTGPLSGNTIYF
14	TRBV19	.	.	TRBJ2-1	TGTGCCACAAGTACAGTGGGCTTTTACAATGAGCAGTTCTTC	CATSTVGFYNEQFF
14	TRBV6-4	.	.	TRBJ1-6	TGTGCCAGCAGTGACTCAGGCGGGGGTTCACCCCTCCACTTT	CASSDSGGGSPLHF
15	TRBV9	TRBD1	.	TRBJ2-1	TGTGCCAGCAGCGTAGGAGGGACAGTTTACAATGAGCAGTTCTTC	CASSVGGTVYNEQFF
14	TRBV30	.	.	TRBJ1-1	TGTGCCTGGAGCCGCCCTCAGGGGAACACTGAAGCTTTCTTT	CAWSRPQGNTEAFF
14	TRBV7-9	.	.	TRBJ2-2	TGTGCCAGCAGGACGCGGCGGGCCACCGGGGAGCTGTTTTTT	CASRTRRATGELFF
15	TRBV6-5	.	.	TRBJ1-1	TGTGCCAGCCGCGGGAAGGACCTCATGAACACTGAAGCTTTCTTT	CASRGKDLMNTEAFF